This T cell receptor beta chain comes out of a study of Ad26.COV2.S vaccination and SARS-CoV-2 variants. Germline V CDR1 and CDR2: LGHNA, YNFKEQ. J gave up 6 bases and V 4 bases, and 8 bases lay outside the gene matches. CDR3 length: 16 amino acids. To note about this clone: Antigen: not known.

Regarding the study as a whole: Vaccinees displayed broader spike-specific TCR repertoires than placebo recipients.

Specified treatment: roughly 19 received Ad26.COV2.S at low or high dose, single or two shots; a few received placebo; per-sample allocation not given. Specimens were obtained on day 63 following the first vaccine or placebo injection. Whoever gave the sample was an adult aged 18-55 years in Boston. TCRdb keeps only in-frame clones here, not all; method: immunoSEQ multiplex PCR. The sample contains about 480,000 clones, roughly 85% of which appear only once. The sample was peripheral blood, taken in a trial of Ad26.COV2.S vaccine versus placebo. V and J are TRBV4-2 and TRBJ2-1, with TRBD2 matching 11 bases. The receptor's source is a person between 18 and 65 years old who received the Ad26.COV2.S COVID-19 vaccine or a placebo. The CDR3 region is CASSPKLAGAGNEQFF. DNA for the CDR3: TGTGCCAGCAGCCCAAAACTAGCGGGAGCCGGCAATGAGCAGTTCTTC.